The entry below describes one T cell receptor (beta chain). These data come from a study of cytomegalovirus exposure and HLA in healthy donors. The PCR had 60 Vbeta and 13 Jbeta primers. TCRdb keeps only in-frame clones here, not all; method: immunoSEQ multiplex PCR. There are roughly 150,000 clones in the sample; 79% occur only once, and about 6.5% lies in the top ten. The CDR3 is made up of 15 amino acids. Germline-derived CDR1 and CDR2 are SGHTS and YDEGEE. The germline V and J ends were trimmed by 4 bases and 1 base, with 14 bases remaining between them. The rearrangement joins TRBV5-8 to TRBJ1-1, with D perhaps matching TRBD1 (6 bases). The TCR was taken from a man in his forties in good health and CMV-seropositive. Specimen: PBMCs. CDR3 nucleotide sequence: TGTGCCAGCAGCCCCTGGGCAGGGGAGAACACTGAAGCTTTCTTT. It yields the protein CASSPWAGENTEAFF.